What follows describes a single T cell receptor beta chain. The antigen is not known. CD4+CD45RO+CD25- cells were isolated as memory CD4+ T cells. Regarding the study as a whole: Tumor-infiltrating Treg TCR alpha and beta sequences overlapped most with tumor naive CD4+ T cells, then blood naive.

Constant-region reverse primers amplified full-length variable regions, followed by semi-nested Nested Universal Primer A PCR. TCRdb processed the 5' RACE reads anew with MiXCR; each CDR3 protein has one entry. The data show about 57,000 distinct CDR3 sequences, 28% seen once. CDR1 MNHEY and CDR2 SVGAGI come from the germline V gene. The J segment lost 7 bases and the V segment lost 6 bases, leaving 7 bases of the junction unmatched. The CDR3 is 13 residues long. The sequence derives from a female donor with breast cancer. The sequenced material came from tumor-infiltrating memory CD4+ T cells sorted from the breast tumor. Subset specified: memory CD4+ T cells, CD4+CD45RO+CD25-. The chain carries TRBV6-5 and TRBJ1-2; 8 nucleotides align to TRBD1. Written as DNA, the CDR3 is TGTGCCAGCAGCCACGGGACAGGCACTGGCTACACCTTC. Its translation: CASSHGTGTGYTF.